These 18 T cell receptor beta chains were all obtained from the same sample, sequenced in a study of blood T cell repertoires in COVID-19. TCRdb's copy holds only in-frame clones and misses some; the assay was immunoSEQ multiplex PCR. The sample has 200,000 to 250,000 clones, more than 75% seen once; the top ten hold 9.5% to 15%. Specimen: peripheral blood. All receptors derive from a human donor in a cohort sampled during active COVID-19.

The chain recombines TRBV6-2 or TRBV6-3 with TRBJ1-1; 12 positions match TRBD1. The CDR3 loop spans 16 amino acids. V shed 2 bases and J 2 bases; nucleotides not matched to a gene: 3. Per germline, CDR1 MNHEY and CDR2 SVGEGT. CDR3 nucleotide sequence: TGTGCCAGCAGTTACCCCGGGACAGGGGGCAACACTGAAGCTTTCTTT. It is translated as CASSYPGTGGNTEAFF.

The V gene is TRBV5-6, the J gene TRBJ1-2, with no clear D. The V gene's germline CDR1 is SGHDT and CDR2 YYEEEE. V shed 4 bases and J shed 8 bases, with 12 bases lying between them. There are 12 residues in the CDR3. The CDR3 loop is CASSQAPLGYTF. The CDR3 nucleotides are TGTGCCAGCAGCCAAGCCCCTTTGGGCTACACCTTC.

The J gene is TRBJ2-1, the V gene TRBV15; D gene uncertain. With 0 bases removed from V and 7 bases from J, the gap between germline ends came to 7 bases. The germline gives CDR1 LNHNV, CDR2 YYDKDF (reference sequence). This CDR3 has 13 amino acids. CDR3 coding DNA: TGTGCCACCAGCAGAGATCAGGTTAATGAGCAGTTCTTC. Translating it yields CATSRDQVNEQFF.

V is TRBV6-5 and J is TRBJ1-5; 7 bases agree with TRBD1. CDR3 length equals 14 residues. Germline V lookup: CDR1 MNHEY, CDR2 SVGAGI. V was pared by 5 bases and J by 7 bases, with 8 bases of the junction left unmatched. Here the CDR3 DNA reads TGTGCCAGCAGTCCAGGGGGGCACAGACAGCCCCAGCATTTT. Its protein product is CASSPGGHRQPQHF.

This clone has more than one count but fewer than ten. The chain has TRBV2 and TRBJ2-3, with D perhaps TRBD1 (5 bases). V lost 9 bases to trimming and J lost 2 bases, with 21 bases between them. The CDR3 is made up of 16 amino acids. Germline V CDR1 and CDR2: SNHLY, FYNNEI. The CDR3 region has the DNA TGTGCCAGTTCCATCGAGCTCCCAGGGATCACAGATACGCAGTATTTT. It codes for CASSIELPGITDTQYF.

A single count supports this clone. The gene calls are TRBV2 and TRBJ1-4; possible D gene TRBD1, 6 bases. Germline V gene sequence: CDR1 SNHLY, CDR2 FYNNEI. The CDR3 runs to 16 residues. Between the trimmed V and J ends, which lost 7 bases and 6 bases, there was a span of 21 bases. DNA of the CDR3: TGTGCCAGCACCCGGAATAAAGGGGGGGCTGATGAAAAACTGTTTTTT. Translation: CASTRNKGGADEKLFF.

V gene TRBV5-6 combines with J gene TRBJ2-7; 7 bases match TRBD2. V dropped 4 bases and J dropped 4; count of bases not matched to a gene: 2. Germline lookup yields CDR1 SGHDT and CDR2 YYEEEE. The length of the CDR3 is 12 residues. CDR3 in amino acids: CASSGEGYEQYF. The CDR3 DNA follows: TGTGCCAGCAGCGGGGAGGGGTACGAGCAGTACTTC.

Many counts were recorded for this clone. The rearrangement joins TRBV28 to TRBJ1-3; possibly TRBD1 for D (5 bases). Trimming left V 4 bases short and J 1 base short, with 8 bases between. The germline CDR1 and CDR2 sequences are MDHEN and SYDVKM. The CDR3 totals 14 residues. CDR3 DNA sequence: TGTGCCAGCAGTTGGCCAGGGTCTGGAAACACCATATATTTT. This codes for CASSWPGSGNTIYF. Complete variable domain (other parts from reference TRBV28 and TRBJ1-3): DVKVTQSSRYLVKRTGEKVFLECVQDMDHENMFWYRQDPGLGLRLIYFSYDVKMKEKGDIPEGYSVSREKKERFSLILESASTNQTSMYLCASSWPGSGNTIYFGEGSWLTVV.

The rearrangement links TRBV7-3 to TRBJ2-5, with a possible D match to TRBD2 (5 bases). The CDR3 contains 13 residues. Trimming stripped 4 bases from V and 1 base from J, with 7 bases between. Germline values: CDR1 SGHTA, CDR2 FQGTGA. Written as DNA, the CDR3 is TGTGCCAGCAGCTCCCGGGGCCAAGAGACCCAGTACTTC. Translation: CASSSRGQETQYF.

CDR3 coding DNA: TGCGCCAGCAGTGAGTGGACTATACCGCCGTACGAGCAGTACTTC. Protein: CASSEWTIPPYEQYF. The chain recombines TRBV10-1 with TRBJ2-7; maybe TRBD2 (6 bases). The CDR3 sequence is 15 residues long. Germline V gene sequence: CDR1 WNHNN, CDR2 SYGVQD (reference sequence). V lost 1 base and J lost 4, with 14 bases in between.

J is TRBJ1-5 and V is TRBV5-1; 11 nucleotides match TRBD1. V lost 4 bases, J lost 7 bases, and 10 bases stayed unmatched. The CDR3 is 16 residues long. CDR1 is SGHRS, CDR2 YFSETQ, per germline. The CDR3: CASSPGQGAIPQPQHF. The CDR3 DNA is TGCGCCAGCAGCCCCGGACAGGGGGCCATACCCCAGCCCCAGCATTTT.

The chain carries TRBV19 and TRBJ1-1; 8 positions match TRBD1. Trimming took 7 bases from V and 3 from J; bases not matched to a gene: 4. The CDR3 covers 13 residues. Per the germline V gene, CDR1 is LNHDA and CDR2 is SQIVND (reference sequence). The CDR3 DNA reads as TGTGCCAGTAAGACAGGGGTAGACACTGAAGCTTTCTTT. This encodes CASKTGVDTEAFF.

This clone was counted once. The V and J genes are TRBV28 and TRBJ2-2; tentatively, D is TRBD1 (6 bases). This CDR3 is 16 amino acids long. The germline V gene has CDR1 MDHEN and CDR2 SYDVKM. The germline V and J ends were trimmed by 6 bases and 2 bases, with 16 bases remaining between them. CDR3 sequence: CASRNLAQGNTGELFF. CDR3 coding DNA: TGTGCCAGCAGAAACCTCGCACAGGGAAACACCGGGGAGCTGTTTTTT. The variable domain in full, completed from reference TRBV28 and TRBJ2-2, reads DVKVTQSSRYLVKRTGEKVFLECVQDMDHENMFWYRQDPGLGLRLIYFSYDVKMKEKGDIPEGYSVSREKKERFSLILESASTNQTSMYLCASRNLAQGNTGELFFGEGSRLTVL.

The CDR3 DNA sequence: TGTGCCAGCAGCCTCACAAACAGGGTTCTCGGCTATGGCTACACCTTC. It codes for CASSLTNRVLGYGYTF. This sequence joins TRBV9 and TRBJ1-2; D might be TRBD1 (6 bases). V dropped 4 bases and J dropped 4 bases, with 20 bases sitting between them. Germline CDR1 and CDR2: SGDLS and YYNGEE. The CDR3 covers 16 residues. The entire variable domain, with the rest obtained from reference TRBV9 and TRBJ1-2, is as follows: DSGVTQTPKHLITATGQRVTLRCSPRSGDLSVYWYQQSLDQGLQFLIQYYNGEERAKGNILERFSAQQFPDLHSELNLSSLELGDSALYFCASSLTNRVLGYGYTFGSGTRLTVV.

The V and J genes are TRBV7-9 and TRBJ1-4; unclear D gene. Trimming left V 4 bases short and J 0 bases short, with 12 bases between. This CDR3 has 16 residues. CDR1 SEHNR and CDR2 FQNEAQ come from the germline V gene (reference sequence). The CDR3 sequence is CASSSISGTTNEKLFF. The CDR3 DNA sequence: TGTGCCAGCAGCTCGATATCCGGGACAACTAATGAAAAACTGTTTTTT.

J is TRBJ1-3 and V is TRBV7-6; D call uncertain. V lost 1 base to trimming and J lost 4 bases, with 11 bases between them. The CDR3 is 15 residues long. Germline V CDR1 and CDR2: SGHVS, FNYEAQ. CDR3 sequence reads: CASSLGRETGNTIYF. CDR3 coding DNA: TGTGCCAGCAGCTTAGGAAGGGAGACGGGAAACACCATATATTTT.

This clone was seen once. The V gene is TRBV4-1, the J gene TRBJ2-7; unclear D gene. The V gene lost 5 bases and the J gene lost 0 bases, with 11 bases spanning the gap. CDR3 length: 14 amino acids. Germline assignment: CDR1 MGHRA and CDR2 YSYEKL. In DNA form, the CDR3 reads TGCGCCAGCAGCTACATCCGGAGCTCCTACGAGCAGTACTTC. It is translated as CASSYIRSSYEQYF.

The chain links TRBV29-1 to TRBJ1-1; TRBD1 is a possible D gene (6 bases). The length of the CDR3 is 12 residues. CDR1 and CDR2 from the germline V gene are SQVTM and ANQGSEA. The ends were cut back, 7 bases at V and 3 bases at J, with 12 bases in the middle. CDR3 protein: CSAWDTYTEAFF. The DNA for the CDR3 is TGCAGCGCCTGGGACACCTACACTGAAGCTTTCTTT.